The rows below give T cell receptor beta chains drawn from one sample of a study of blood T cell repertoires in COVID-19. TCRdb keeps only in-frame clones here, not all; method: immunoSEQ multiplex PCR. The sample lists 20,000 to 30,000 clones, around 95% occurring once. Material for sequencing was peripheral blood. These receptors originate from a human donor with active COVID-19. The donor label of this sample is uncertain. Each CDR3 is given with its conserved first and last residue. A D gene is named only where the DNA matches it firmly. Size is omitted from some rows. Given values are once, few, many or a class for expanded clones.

CASRPSNWYEQYF | TGTGCCAGTAGACCGAGCAATTGGTACGAGCAGTACTTC | TRBV19 | NA | NA | TRBJ2-7
CASRRRGRRTDTQYF | TGTGCCAGCCGGCGGCGCGGGAGGCGGACAGATACGCAGTATTTT | TRBV6-5 | NA | TRBD2 | TRBJ2-3
CASRLRVQPSNIQYF | TGTGCCAGTAGACTCAGGGTGCAGCCCAGCAACATTCAGTACTTC | TRBV19 | NA | NA | TRBJ2-4
CASSDSKRGIAEQFF | TGTGCCAGCAGTGACTCAAAGAGGGGGATCGCTGAGCAGTTCTTC | TRBV6-4 | NA | NA | TRBJ2-1
CASSLRLTGNIQYF | TGTGCCAGCTCACTAAGGTTGACGGGAAACATTCAGTACTTC | TRBV18 | NA | NA | TRBJ2-4
CASSLQGYEQYF | TGTGCCAGCAGTTTACAGGGCTACGAGCAGTACTTC | TRBV6-6 | NA | NA | TRBJ2-7
CASSLDPGVMGSPLHF | TGTGCCAGCAGCTTAGATCCGGGGGTAATGGGTTCACCCCTCCACTTT | TRBV11-2 | NA | NA | TRBJ1-6
CASSPPGTAGNTIYF | TGTGCCAGCAGTCCCCCTGGGACAGCTGGAAACACCATATATTTT | TRBV7-2 | NA | TRBD1 | TRBJ1-3
CASSLAGGKQQYF | TGTGCCAGCAGCTTAGCGGGAGGGAAGCAGCAGTACTTC | TRBV6-5 | once | TRBD2 | TRBJ2-7
CASSSGQGVETQYF | TGCGCCAGCAGCTCCGGACAGGGAGTAGAGACCCAGTACTTC | TRBV5-1 | once | TRBD1 | TRBJ2-5
CASSRLVVEQYF | TGTGCCAGCAGCCGGCTAGTAGTTGAGCAGTACTTC | TRBV7-2 | NA | NA | TRBJ2-7
CASSGTTGNTEAFF | TGTGCCAGCAGCGGAACAACAGGGAACACTGAAGCTTTCTTT | TRBV7-9 | NA | NA | TRBJ1-1
CASSSVVEGRETQYF | TGTGCCAGCAGCAGTGTTGTGGAGGGTCGAGAGACCCAGTACTTC | TRBV6-5 | NA | NA | TRBJ2-5
CASVYGGTLNIQYF | TGTGCTAGTGTCTATGGGGGGACCCTAAACATTCAGTACTTC | TRBV12-5 | NA | NA | TRBJ2-4
CASSISATGTYGYTF | TGTGCCAGTAGTATCAGTGCGACAGGGACCTATGGCTACACCTTC | TRBV19 | NA | TRBD1 | TRBJ1-2
CASKTNRERNQPQHF | TGTGCCAGCAAAACTAACAGGGAACGCAATCAGCCCCAGCATTTT | TRBV6-5 | once | NA | TRBJ1-5
CASSQVLAGGLDEQYF | TGCGCCAGCAGCCAAGTTCTAGCGGGGGGATTGGACGAGCAGTACTTC | TRBV4-1 | NA | TRBD2 | TRBJ2-7
CATSRDPSGTDTQYF | TGTGCCACCAGCAGAGATCCTAGCGGTACAGATACGCAGTATTTT | TRBV15 | NA | TRBD2 | TRBJ2-3